This T cell receptor beta chain was sequenced for a study of blood T cells in healthy people across ages (dated by TCRdb to 2013 to 2016). A note on the overall study: In model experiments, roughly one uniquely barcoded TCR beta cDNA molecule per two T cells was captured by template switching. To track age-related changes in TCR beta repertoire diversity, the study relied on deep sequencing normalized with unique cDNA molecular identifiers. The donors were split into four age groups: young (average about 15 years), middle-aged (39), aged (more than 60) and long-lived (roughly 80). To avoid experimental bias, donors of different ages were randomly spread across the sequencing lanes. Using the same blood draw, the study looked at two additional independent replicas of 1 million unique cDNA reads for two donors, one aged 18 to 30 and the other aged 80 or older.

The CDR3 holds 16 amino acids from the cysteine to the phenylalanine. The only DNA kept is the CDR3, 48 bases in frame from the first base. The V end gives up 5 bases and the J end 5 bases, leaving 14 bases in the junction not matched to a gene. Taken from the germline V gene, the CDR1 and CDR2 loops are SGHTA and FQGNSA. Systemically healthy Caucasian individuals from Russia, approximately 39 in total and aged roughly 6 to 95 years, were included as donors. Each donor gave 8 to 10 milliliters of peripheral blood, drawn into EDTA-treated Vacutainer tubes. Ficoll-Paque density-gradient centrifugation was used to isolate PBMCs, with at least 6.5 million per sample. Trizol reagent was used to extract total RNA from the PBMCs, yielding at least 6 micrograms per sample. For every donor, an aliquot of PBMCs went through flow cytometry to measure the percentages of naive CD45RAhigh/CD27high T cells. Receptors were amplified or captured by 5' RACE. The sequencing machine was an Illumina HiSeq 2500. The second PCR ran for roughly 7 to 11 cycles and used a J-beta primer mix along with a sample-barcoded 5' primer. A template-switch 5' adaptor carrying 12 random nucleotides introduced a unique molecular identifier onto each TCR beta cDNA molecule. Each sample yielded at least 2.5 million CDR3-containing paired-end reads. First-strand cDNA synthesis was performed from all RNA using the Mint cDNA synthesis kit, with priming by a TRBC-specific oligonucleotide. All cDNA was treated with uracil-DNA glycosylase and then went through a first 18-cycle PCR with the universal primers M1SS and BC2_uni_R. As for the original processing: Each sample was normalized by randomly selecting 1 million high-quality reads, each carrying a distinct molecular identifier. Instead of being binned into consensus sequences, reads that shared molecular identifiers were thrown out. MiTCR, run with a Q25 quality threshold and the strictest error-elimination algorithm, handled CDR3 identification, clonotype clustering and error correction. A nonparametric unseen species model using Euler transformation provided a lower-bound estimate of total TCR beta diversity. Through fastp at Q25 and MiXCR, TCRdb rebuilt clones from the public reads, retaining in-frame beta chains. Each entry is one CDR3 protein sequence, shown with its most common DNA and genes. TCRdb's processing, not the study's, gives the V and J calls here. Counted in this sample were roughly 2 million distinct CDR3 sequences; 49% of them appeared once. The ten largest clones capture over 2% of the sample.

Study-wide findings and limitations: Observed TCR beta diversity per million T cells fell roughly linearly with age, and a significant reduction was already apparent by age approximately 41. Because profiling used bulk unsorted PBMCs, naive and antigen-experienced compartments could not be compared conclusively. Donor CMV infection status was unknown, potentially confounding age-related changes in expanded clonotypes. Total diversity estimates from one million sequenced T cells were considered lower bounds and underestimates. The long-lived group showed more naive CD4+ T cells, fewer expanded clones and increased TCR diversity than the aged group, suggesting age selection. A strong correlation was found between observed TCR beta diversity and the percentage of naive T cells measured by flow cytometry.

At least ten counts were recorded for this clonotype. Its cognate antigen has yet to be identified. Base qualities are not at hand, and no much larger clone is one base apart. Material for sequencing was blood. This TCR derives from a woman aged 40 to 55 in good health. The chain couples TRBV7-2 to TRBJ2-5, with TRBD2 matching 7 junction bases. The DNA sequence reads TGTGCCAGCAGCCCAGCCCTTAGTAATAGCGGGGAGACCCAGTACTTC. Translated, this gives CASSPALSNSGETQYF.